Below are 7 T cell receptor beta chains sequenced from a single sample in a study of CD8 T cells in ankylosing spondylitis. Study-wide results and caveats: A motif in TCR beta, a set of fewer than ten highly homologous variants, appeared characteristic of ankylosing spondylitis blood.

No antigen has been identified for these receptors. TCRdb ran MiXCR on the 5' RACE reads and lists one entry per CDR3 protein. The data hold more than 500,000 distinct CDR3 sequences, with less than 6% observed a single time. Sequencing was carried out using blood, either unsorted or a sorted T cell fraction (not recorded which). These receptors all come from a male donor with ankylosing spondylitis.

This clonotype has ten or more counts. J is TRBJ1-1 and V is TRBV18; possibly TRBD1 for D (5 bases). V was pared by 2 bases and J by 4 bases, with 17 bases between. The germline V gene has CDR1 KGHSH and CDR2 LQKENI. The CDR3 covers 16 residues. This chain's CDR3 is CASSPERQKWSTEAFF. The CDR3 coding sequence is TGTGCCAGCTCACCAGAACGACAGAAGTGGAGCACTGAAGCTTTCTTT.

This clonotype was counted ten times or more. The chain carries TRBV27 and TRBJ1-1; 7 bases line up with TRBD1. CDR3 length: 13 residues. The V segment lost 8 bases and the J segment 7 bases; nucleotides outside the gene matches: 10. The V gene's germline CDR1 is MNHEY and CDR2 SMNVEV (reference sequence). CDR3 in amino acids: CASSEARDSEAFF. The CDR3 coding sequence is TGTGCCAGCTCTGAAGCCCGGGACAGTGAAGCTTTCTTT.

Ten or more counts support this clonotype. The CDR3 protein is CASSVGSAISYEQYF. The DNA of the CDR3 is TGTGCCAGCAGCGTAGGGTCAGCGATCTCCTACGAGCAGTACTTC. This chain connects TRBV9 to TRBJ2-7; D not resolved. This CDR3 has 15 residues. The ends were cut back, 0 bases at V and 0 bases at J, with 10 bases in the middle. CDR1 is SGDLS, CDR2 YYNGEE, per germline.

This clonotype was seen ten or more times. The J gene is TRBJ1-5, the V gene TRBV28; possibly TRBD1 for D (5 bases). The germline gives CDR1 MDHEN, CDR2 SYDVKM. The CDR3 is made up of 16 amino acids. V lost 8 bases and J lost 2, with 19 bases in between. The CDR3 DNA follows: TGTGCCAGCCACGGGTGGGGGGACGGGGGCAATCAGCCCCAGCATTTT. Translating it yields CASHGWGDGGNQPQHF. The whole variable domain, filled in from reference TRBV28 and TRBJ1-5, reads DVKVTQSSRYLVKRTGEKVFLECVQDMDHENMFWYRQDPGLGLRLIYFSYDVKMKEKGDIPEGYSVSREKKERFSLILESASTNQTSMYLCASHGWGDGGNQPQHFGDGTRLSIL.

This clonotype was detected many times. The chain employs TRBV6-2 or TRBV6-3 and TRBJ2-1, with unresolved D. Trimming cost V 6 bases and J 6 bases, with 12 bases left between them. Looked up from germline, CDR1 is MNHEY and CDR2 is SVGEGT. The CDR3 is made up of 13 amino acids. CDR3 amino acids: CASSPRKTNEQFF. CDR3 DNA: TGTGCCAGCAGCCCTCGGAAGACCAATGAGCAGTTCTTC.

This clonotype has more than one count but fewer than ten. The V and J genes are TRBV7-8 and TRBJ1-2; a possible D gene is TRBD1 (5 bases). The V gene's germline CDR1 is SGHVS and CDR2 FQNEAQ. V lost 0 bases, J lost 2 bases, and 19 bases lay in between. The CDR3 covers 18 residues. CDR3 DNA: TGTGCCAGCAGCTTAGCGGGGGACCAATCATCCCTCAACTATGGCTACACCTTC. Translating it yields CASSLAGDQSSLNYGYTF. Using reference TRBV7-8 and TRBJ1-2 for the parts outside the CDR3, the full variable domain is GAGVSQSPRYKVAKRGQDVALRCDPISGHVSLFWYQQALGQGPEFLTYFQNEAQLDKSGLPSDRFFAERPEGSVSTLKIQRTQQEDSAVYLCASSLAGDQSSLNYGYTFGSGTRLTVV.

The chain joins TRBV20-1 to TRBJ2-3; D might be TRBD2 (6 bases). Germline V gives CDR1 DFQATT, CDR2 SNEGSKA (reference sequence). The CDR3 loop spans 13 amino acids. The V gene lost 6 bases and the J gene lost 4 bases, with 14 bases spanning the gap. The CDR3 here is CSAGGGSSDTQYF. The DNA for the CDR3 is TGCAGTGCCGGCGGAGGGAGCTCAGATACGCAGTATTTT.